This T cell receptor (beta chain) was observed in a study of T cell repertoires in cytomegalovirus infection. Study-wide context: Matching HLA type, along with CMV infection, was indicated by public TCR beta signatures. Study-wide findings and caveats: CMV-specific TCR beta clonotypes restricted by HLA-C were the ones dominating the ex vivo response. Cumulative public TCR beta family frequency identified carriers of CMV plus the relevant HLA.

Concerning this clonotype: What it recognizes is unknown.

TCRdb reprocessed the reads via MiXCR and lists one record per CDR3 protein. The sample has about 740,000 distinct CDR3 sequences, 35% seen once. Germline CDR1 is SQVTM and CDR2 is ANQGSEA. This CDR3 has 12 amino acids. Trimming stripped 4 bases from V and 3 bases from J, with 10 bases between. The source material was PBMCs. The sequence was collected from a human donor in good health (CMV status not recorded). Some clones in this sample may be carry-over from other donors' samples. The gene calls are TRBV29-1 and TRBJ2-7, with D unclear. The CDR3 region has the DNA TGCAGCGTTGGACACAATAGCTACGAGCAGTACTTC. Encoded protein: CSVGHNSYEQYF.